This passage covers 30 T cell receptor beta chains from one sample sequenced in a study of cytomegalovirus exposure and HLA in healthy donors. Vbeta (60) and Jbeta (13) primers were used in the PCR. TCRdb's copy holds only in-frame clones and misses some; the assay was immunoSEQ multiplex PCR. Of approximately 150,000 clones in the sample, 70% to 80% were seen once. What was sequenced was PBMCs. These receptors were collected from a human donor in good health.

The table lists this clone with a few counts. DNA of the CDR3: TGTGCCAGCAGCTCGCCCCCAGCCGGGGAGCTGTTTTTT. It translates to CASSSPPAGELFF. The V gene is TRBV11-2, the J gene TRBJ2-2, with D unclear. The CDR3 sequence is 13 residues long. Germline CDR1 reads SGHAT; CDR2 reads FQNNGV. Trimming removed 4 bases from V and 6 bases from J, with 9 bases in between.

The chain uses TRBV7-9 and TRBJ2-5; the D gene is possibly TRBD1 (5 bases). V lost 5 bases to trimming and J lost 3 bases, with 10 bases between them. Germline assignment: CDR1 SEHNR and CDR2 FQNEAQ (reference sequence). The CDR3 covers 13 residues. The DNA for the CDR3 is TGTGCCAGCAGCCACACAGGAGAAGAGACCCAGTACTTC. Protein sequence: CASSHTGEETQYF.

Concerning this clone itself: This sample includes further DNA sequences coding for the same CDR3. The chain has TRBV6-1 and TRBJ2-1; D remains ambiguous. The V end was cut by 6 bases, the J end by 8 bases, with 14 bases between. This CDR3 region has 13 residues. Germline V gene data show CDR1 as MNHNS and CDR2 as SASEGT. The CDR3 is CASSPNPPYEQFF. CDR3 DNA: TGTGCCAGCAGCCCTAACCCCCCCTATGAGCAGTTCTTC.

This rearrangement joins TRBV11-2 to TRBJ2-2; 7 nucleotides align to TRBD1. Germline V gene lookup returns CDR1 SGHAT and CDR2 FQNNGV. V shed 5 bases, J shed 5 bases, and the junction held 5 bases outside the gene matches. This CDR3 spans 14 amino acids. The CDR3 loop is CASSLQTGTGELFF. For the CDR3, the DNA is TGTGCCAGCAGCCTACAGACAGGGACCGGGGAGCTGTTTTTT.

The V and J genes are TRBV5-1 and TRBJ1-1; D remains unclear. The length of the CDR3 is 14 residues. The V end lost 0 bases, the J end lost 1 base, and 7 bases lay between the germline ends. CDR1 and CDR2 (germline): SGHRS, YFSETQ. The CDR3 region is CASSLGAANTEAFF. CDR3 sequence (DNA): TGCGCCAGCAGCTTGGGGGCAGCGAACACTGAAGCTTTCTTT.

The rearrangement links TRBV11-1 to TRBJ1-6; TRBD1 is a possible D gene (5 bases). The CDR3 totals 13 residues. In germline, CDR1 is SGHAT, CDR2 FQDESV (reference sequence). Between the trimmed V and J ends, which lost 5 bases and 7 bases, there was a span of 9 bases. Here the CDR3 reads CASSAHRNSPLHF. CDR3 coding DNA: TGTGCCAGCAGCGCTCACAGGAATTCACCCCTCCACTTT.

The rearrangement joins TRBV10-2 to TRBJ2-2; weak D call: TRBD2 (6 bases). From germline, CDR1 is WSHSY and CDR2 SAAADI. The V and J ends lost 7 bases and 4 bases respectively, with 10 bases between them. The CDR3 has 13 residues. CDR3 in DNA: TGCGCCAGCATGGAGGGAGGCACCGGGGAGCTGTTTTTT. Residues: CASMEGGTGELFF.

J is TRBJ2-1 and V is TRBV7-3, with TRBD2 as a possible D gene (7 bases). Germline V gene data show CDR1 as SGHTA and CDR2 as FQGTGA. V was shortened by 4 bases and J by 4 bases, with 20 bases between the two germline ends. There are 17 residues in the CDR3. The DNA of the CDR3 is TGTGCCAGCAGCTCCCATCCCCCGGGGGGCCAATACAATGAGCAGTTCTTC. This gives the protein CASSSHPPGGQYNEQFF.

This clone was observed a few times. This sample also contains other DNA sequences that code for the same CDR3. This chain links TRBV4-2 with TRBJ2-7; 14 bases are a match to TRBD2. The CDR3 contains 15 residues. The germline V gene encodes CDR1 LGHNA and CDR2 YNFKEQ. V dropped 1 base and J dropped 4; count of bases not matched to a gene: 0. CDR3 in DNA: TGTGCCAGCAGCCAAGGACTAGCGGGGGGGTACGAGCAGTACTTC. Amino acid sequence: CASSQGLAGGYEQYF.

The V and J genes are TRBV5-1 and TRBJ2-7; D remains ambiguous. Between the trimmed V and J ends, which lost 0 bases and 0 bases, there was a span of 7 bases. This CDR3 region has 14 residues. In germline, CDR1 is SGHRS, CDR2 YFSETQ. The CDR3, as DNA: TGCGCCAGCAGCTTGGAACCGGGCTCCTACGAGCAGTACTTC. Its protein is CASSLEPGSYEQYF.

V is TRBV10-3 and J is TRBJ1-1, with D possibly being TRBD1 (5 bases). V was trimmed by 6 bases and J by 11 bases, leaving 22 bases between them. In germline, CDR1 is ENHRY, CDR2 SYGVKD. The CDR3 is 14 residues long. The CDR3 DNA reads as TGTGCCATCAGCCCGGACTCTGATCGGGGGAGGGCTTTCTTT. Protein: CAISPDSDRGRAFF.

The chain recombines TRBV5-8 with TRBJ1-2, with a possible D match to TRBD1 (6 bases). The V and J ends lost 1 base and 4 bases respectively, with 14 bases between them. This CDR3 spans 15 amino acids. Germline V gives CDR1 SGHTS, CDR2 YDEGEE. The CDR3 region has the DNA TGTGCCAGCAGCTTGCGACAGGTCGTCATCTATGGCTACACCTTC. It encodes CASSLRQVVIYGYTF.

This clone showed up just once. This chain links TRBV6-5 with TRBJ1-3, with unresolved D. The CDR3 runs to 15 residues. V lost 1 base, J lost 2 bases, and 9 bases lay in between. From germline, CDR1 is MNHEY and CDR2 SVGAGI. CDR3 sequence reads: CASSYWSGAGNTIYF. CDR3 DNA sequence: TGTGCCAGCAGTTACTGGTCCGGAGCTGGAAACACCATATATTTT.

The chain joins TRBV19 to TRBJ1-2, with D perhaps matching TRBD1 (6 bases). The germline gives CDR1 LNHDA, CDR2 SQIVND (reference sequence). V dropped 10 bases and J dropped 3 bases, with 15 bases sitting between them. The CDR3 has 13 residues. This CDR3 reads CATTRTAHYGYTF. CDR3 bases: TGTGCCACCACTCGGACAGCACACTATGGCTACACCTTC.

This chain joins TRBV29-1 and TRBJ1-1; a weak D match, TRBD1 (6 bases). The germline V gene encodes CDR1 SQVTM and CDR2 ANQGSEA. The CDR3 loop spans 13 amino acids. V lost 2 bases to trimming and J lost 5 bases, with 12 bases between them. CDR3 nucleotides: TGCAGCGTTGAAATTAAGCAGGGGACTGAAGCTTTCTTT. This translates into CSVEIKQGTEAFF. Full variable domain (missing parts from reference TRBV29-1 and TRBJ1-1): SAVISQKPSRDICQRGTSLTIQCQVDSQVTMMFWYRQQPGQSLTLIATANQGSEATYESGFVIDKFPISRPNLTFSTLTVSNMSPEDSSIYLCSVEIKQGTEAFFGQGTRLTVV.

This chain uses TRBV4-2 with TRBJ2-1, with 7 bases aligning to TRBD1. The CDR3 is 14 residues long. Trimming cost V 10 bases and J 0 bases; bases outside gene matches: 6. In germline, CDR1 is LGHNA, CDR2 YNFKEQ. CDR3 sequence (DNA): TGTGCCACTAAAAGGGACAGCTCCTACAATGAGCAGTTCTTC. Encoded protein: CATKRDSSYNEQFF.

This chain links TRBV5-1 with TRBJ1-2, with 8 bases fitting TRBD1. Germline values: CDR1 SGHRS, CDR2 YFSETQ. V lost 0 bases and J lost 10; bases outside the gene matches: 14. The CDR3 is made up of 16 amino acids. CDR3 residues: CASSLGPPTGGRNYTF. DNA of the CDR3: TGCGCCAGCAGCTTGGGCCCCCCTACAGGGGGTCGGAACTACACCTTC.

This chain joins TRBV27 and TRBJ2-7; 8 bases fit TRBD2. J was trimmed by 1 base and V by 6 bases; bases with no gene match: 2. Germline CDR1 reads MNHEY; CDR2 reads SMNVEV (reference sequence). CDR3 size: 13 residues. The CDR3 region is CASSGRGSYEQYF. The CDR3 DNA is TGTGCCAGCAGCGGGAGGGGTTCCTACGAGCAGTACTTC.

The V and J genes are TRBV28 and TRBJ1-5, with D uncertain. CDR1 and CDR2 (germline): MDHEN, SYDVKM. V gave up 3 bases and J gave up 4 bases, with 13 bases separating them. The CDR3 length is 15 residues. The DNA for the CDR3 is TGTGCCAGCAGTTTTTTCGGGGAGACAAATCAGCCCCAGCATTTT. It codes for CASSFFGETNQPQHF.

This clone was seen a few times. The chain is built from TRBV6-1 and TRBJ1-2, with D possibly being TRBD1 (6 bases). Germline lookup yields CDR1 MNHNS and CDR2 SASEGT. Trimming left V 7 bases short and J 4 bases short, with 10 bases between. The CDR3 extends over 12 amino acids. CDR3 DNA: TGTGCCAGCAAGGACAGCATCTATGGCTACACCTTC. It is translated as CASKDSIYGYTF.

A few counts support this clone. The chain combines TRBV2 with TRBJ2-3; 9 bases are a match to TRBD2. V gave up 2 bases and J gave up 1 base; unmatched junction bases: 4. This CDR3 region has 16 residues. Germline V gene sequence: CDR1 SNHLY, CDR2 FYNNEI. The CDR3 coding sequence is TGTGCCAGCAGTGAATTGGGCGGGGGGGGCACAGATACGCAGTATTTT. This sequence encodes CASSELGGGGTDTQYF.

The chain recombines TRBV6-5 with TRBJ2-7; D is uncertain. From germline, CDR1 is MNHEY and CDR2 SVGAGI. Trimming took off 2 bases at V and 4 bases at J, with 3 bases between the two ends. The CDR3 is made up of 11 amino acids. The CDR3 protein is CASSYRYEQYF. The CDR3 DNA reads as TGTGCCAGCAGTTACCGGTACGAGCAGTACTTC.

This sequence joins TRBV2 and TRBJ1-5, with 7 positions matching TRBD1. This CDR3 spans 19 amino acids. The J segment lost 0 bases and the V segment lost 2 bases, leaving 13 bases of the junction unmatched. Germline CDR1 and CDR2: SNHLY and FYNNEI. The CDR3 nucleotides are TGTGCCAGCAGTGAAAGGTCAGGGGGGTTATGGGGTAGCAATCAGCCCCAGCATTTT. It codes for CASSERSGGLWGSNQPQHF. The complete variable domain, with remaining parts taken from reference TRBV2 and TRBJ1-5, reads EPEVTQTPSHQVTQMGQEVILRCVPISNHLYFYWYRQILGQKVEFLVSFYNNEISEKSEIFDDQFSVERPDGSNFTLKIRSTKLEDSAMYFCASSERSGGLWGSNQPQHFGDGTRLSIL.

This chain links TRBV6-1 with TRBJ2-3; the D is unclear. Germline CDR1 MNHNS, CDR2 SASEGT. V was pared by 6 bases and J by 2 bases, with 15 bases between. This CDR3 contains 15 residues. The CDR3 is CASSASWAHTDTQYF. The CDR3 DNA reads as TGTGCCAGCAGCGCCTCATGGGCACACACAGATACGCAGTATTTT.

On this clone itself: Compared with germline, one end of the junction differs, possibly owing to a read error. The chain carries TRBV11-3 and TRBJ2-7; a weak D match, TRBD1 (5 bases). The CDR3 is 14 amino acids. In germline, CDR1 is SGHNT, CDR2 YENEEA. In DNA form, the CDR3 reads TGTGCCAGTAACCACAGGTCCCATCCTTACGGGCAGTACTTC. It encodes CASNHRSHPYGQYF.

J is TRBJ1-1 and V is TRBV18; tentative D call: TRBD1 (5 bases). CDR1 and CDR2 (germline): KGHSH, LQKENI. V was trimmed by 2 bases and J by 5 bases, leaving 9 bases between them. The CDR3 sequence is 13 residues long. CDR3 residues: CASSPGPGTEAFF. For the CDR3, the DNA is TGTGCCAGCTCACCAGGTCCAGGGACTGAAGCTTTCTTT.

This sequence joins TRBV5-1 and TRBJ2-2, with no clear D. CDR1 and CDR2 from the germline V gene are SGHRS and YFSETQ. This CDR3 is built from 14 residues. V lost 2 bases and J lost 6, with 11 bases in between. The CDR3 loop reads CASSFGGGAGELFF. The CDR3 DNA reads TGCGCCAGCAGCTTCGGTGGTGGAGCCGGGGAGCTGTTTTTT.

CDR3 sequence (DNA): TGTGCCAGCTCACGCACAGGGAGGGACTCCTACGAGCAGTACTTC. Translation gives CASSRTGRDSYEQYF. This chain connects TRBV18 to TRBJ2-7, with D tentatively TRBD2 (7 bases). The CDR3 sequence is 15 residues long. Germline CDR1 reads KGHSH; CDR2 reads LQKENI. V shed 4 bases and J shed 0 bases, with 13 bases lying between them.

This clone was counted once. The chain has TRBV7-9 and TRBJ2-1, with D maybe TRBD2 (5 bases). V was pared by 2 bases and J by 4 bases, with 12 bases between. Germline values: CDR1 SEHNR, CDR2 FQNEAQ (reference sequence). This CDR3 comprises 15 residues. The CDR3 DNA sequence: TGTGCCAGCAGCTTACGTCCGGGATTGTACAATGAGCAGTTCTTC. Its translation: CASSLRPGLYNEQFF.

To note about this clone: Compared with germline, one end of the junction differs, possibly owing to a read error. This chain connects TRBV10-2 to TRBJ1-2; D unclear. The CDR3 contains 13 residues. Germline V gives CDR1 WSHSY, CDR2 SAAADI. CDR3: CASSDLPNYGYPF. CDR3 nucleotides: TGCGCCAGCAGTGATCTCCCAAACTATGGCTACCCCTTC.